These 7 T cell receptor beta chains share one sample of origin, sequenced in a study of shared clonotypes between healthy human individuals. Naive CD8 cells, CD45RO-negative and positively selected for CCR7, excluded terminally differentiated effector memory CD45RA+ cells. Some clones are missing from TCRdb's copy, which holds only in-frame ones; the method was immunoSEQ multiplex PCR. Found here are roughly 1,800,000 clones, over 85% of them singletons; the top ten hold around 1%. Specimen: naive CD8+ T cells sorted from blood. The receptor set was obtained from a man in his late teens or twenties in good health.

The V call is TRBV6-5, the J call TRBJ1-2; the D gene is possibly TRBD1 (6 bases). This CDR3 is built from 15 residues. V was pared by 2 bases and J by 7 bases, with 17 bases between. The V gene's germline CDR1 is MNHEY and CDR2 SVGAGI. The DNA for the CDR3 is TGTGCCAGCAGTTACGGGGGAAGTACAGGGTTTGGCTACACCTTC. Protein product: CASSYGGSTGFGYTF.

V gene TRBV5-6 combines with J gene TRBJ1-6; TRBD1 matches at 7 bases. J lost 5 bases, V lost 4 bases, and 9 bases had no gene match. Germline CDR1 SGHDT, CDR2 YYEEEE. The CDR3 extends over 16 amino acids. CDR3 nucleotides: TGTGCCAGCAGCCTCGTCCGGACAGGCCATAATTCACCCCTCCACTTT. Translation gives CASSLVRTGHNSPLHF. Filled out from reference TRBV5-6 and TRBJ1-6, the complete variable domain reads DAGVTQSPTHLIKTRGQQVTLRCSPKSGHDTVSWYQQALGQGPQFIFQYYEEEERQRGNFPDRFSGHQFPNYSSELNVNALLLGDSALYLCASSLVRTGHNSPLHFGNGTRLTVT.

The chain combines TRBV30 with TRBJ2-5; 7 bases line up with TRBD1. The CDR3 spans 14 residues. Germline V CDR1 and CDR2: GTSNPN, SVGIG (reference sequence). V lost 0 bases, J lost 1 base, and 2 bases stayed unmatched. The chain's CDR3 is CAWSVGQIQETQYF. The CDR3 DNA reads TGTGCCTGGAGTGTGGGACAGATCCAAGAGACCCAGTACTTC.

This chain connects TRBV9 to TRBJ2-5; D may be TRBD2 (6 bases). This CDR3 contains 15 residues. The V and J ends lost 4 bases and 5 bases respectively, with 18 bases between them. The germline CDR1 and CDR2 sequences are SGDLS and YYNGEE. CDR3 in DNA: TGTGCCAGCAGCATCGGTCGGGGGAATGAGGAGACCCAGTACTTC. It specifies CASSIGRGNEETQYF.

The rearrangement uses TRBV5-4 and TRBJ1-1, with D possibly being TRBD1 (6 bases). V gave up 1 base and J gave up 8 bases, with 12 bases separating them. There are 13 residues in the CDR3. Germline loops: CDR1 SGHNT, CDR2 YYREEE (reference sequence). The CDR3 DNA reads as TGTGCCAGCAGCTTGTGGGGAGGGGGAGAAGCTTTCTTT. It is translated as CASSLWGGGEAFF.

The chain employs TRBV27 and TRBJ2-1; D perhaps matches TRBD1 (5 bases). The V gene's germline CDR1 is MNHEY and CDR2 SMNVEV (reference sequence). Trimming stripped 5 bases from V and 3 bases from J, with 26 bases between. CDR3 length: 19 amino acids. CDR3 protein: CASSPSAFRGPALYNEQFF. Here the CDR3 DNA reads TGTGCCAGCAGTCCCAGCGCCTTTAGGGGCCCTGCCCTCTACAATGAGCAGTTCTTC.

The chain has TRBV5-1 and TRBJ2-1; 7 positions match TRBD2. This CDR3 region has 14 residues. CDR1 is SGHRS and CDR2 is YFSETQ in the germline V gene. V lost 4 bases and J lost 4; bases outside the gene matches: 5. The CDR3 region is CASSPDGGYNEQFF. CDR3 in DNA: TGCGCCAGCAGCCCTGACGGGGGGTACAATGAGCAGTTCTTC.